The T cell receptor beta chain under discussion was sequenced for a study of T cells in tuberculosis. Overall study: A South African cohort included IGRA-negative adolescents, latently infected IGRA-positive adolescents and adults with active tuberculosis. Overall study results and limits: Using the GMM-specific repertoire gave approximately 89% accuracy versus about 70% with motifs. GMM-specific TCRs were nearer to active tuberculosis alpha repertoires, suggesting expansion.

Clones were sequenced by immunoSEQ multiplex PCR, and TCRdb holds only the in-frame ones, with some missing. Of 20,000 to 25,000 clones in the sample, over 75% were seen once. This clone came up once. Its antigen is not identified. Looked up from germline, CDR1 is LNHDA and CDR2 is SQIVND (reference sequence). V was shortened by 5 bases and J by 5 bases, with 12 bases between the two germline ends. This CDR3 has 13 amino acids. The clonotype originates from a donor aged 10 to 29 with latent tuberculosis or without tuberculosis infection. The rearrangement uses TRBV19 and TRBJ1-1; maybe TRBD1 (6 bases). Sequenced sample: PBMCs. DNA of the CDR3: TGTGCCAGTAGTTGGGGGGGCGGTACTGAAGCTTTCTTT. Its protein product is CASSWGGGTEAFF.